The next 5 T cell receptor beta chains were all read from a single sample in a study of blood T cell repertoires in COVID-19. The assay was immunoSEQ multiplex PCR, and TCRdb's table has in-frame clones only and misses some. Among 250,000 or so clones listed, 85% to 90% were seen once. Sequencing used peripheral blood. These TCRs come from a woman aged 40 to 55 who had recovered from COVID-19.

This rearrangement joins TRBV6-5 to TRBJ1-4; 7 nucleotides match TRBD1. With V trimmed by 4 bases and J by 8 bases, 10 bases remained unmatched. Germline loops: CDR1 MNHEY, CDR2 SVGAGI. This CDR3 is 15 amino acids long. CDR3 sequence: CASSSNDRVGEKLFF. The CDR3, as DNA: TGTGCCAGCAGTTCCAACGACAGGGTAGGAGAAAAACTGTTTTTT.

V usage is TRBV28 and J usage is TRBJ2-3; 7 bases are a match to TRBD1. With 5 bases clipped from V and 5 bases from J, the junction kept 10 bases outside the gene matches. CDR3 length: 15 residues. Per the germline V gene, CDR1 is MDHEN and CDR2 is SYDVKM. CDR3 sequence: CASSAPDRVQDTQYF. For the CDR3, the DNA is TGTGCCAGCAGTGCCCCTGACAGGGTTCAAGATACGCAGTATTTT.

V gene TRBV5-4 combines with J gene TRBJ1-6; weak D call: TRBD1 (5 bases). Germline loops: CDR1 SGHNT, CDR2 YYREEE (reference sequence). The ends were cut back, 0 bases at V and 8 bases at J, with 9 bases in the middle. This CDR3 has 14 amino acids. CDR3: CASSLGRVDSPLHF. CDR3 sequence (DNA): TGTGCCAGCAGCTTGGGCAGGGTTGATTCACCCCTCCACTTT.

J is TRBJ2-3 and V is TRBV5-4; 11 nucleotides match TRBD2. V dropped 4 bases and J dropped 4; count of bases not matched to a gene: 8. The V gene's germline CDR1 is SGHNT and CDR2 YYREEE (reference sequence). This CDR3 is built from 16 residues. CDR3 amino acids: CASSLDSGGAADTQYF. In DNA, the CDR3 is TGTGCCAGCAGCCTTGATAGCGGGGGGGCGGCAGATACGCAGTATTTT.

The chain uses TRBV11-2 and TRBJ2-1, with a tentative D call TRBD2 (5 bases). Trimming cost V 3 bases and J 7 bases, with 13 bases left between them. Germline CDR1 SGHAT, CDR2 FQNNGV. CDR3 size: 14 residues. The CDR3: CASSLDSPLNEQFF. Here the CDR3 DNA reads TGTGCCAGCAGCTTGGACTCCCCCCTAAATGAGCAGTTCTTC.